This TCR beta chain originates from a study of monozygotic twins with inflammatory bowel disease. For each CDR3 protein, TCRdb gives one entry from its re-call of the 5' RACE reads, without DNA. Across about 160,000 distinct CDR3 sequences, the top ten clones capture 2.4% of the sample. The germline V gene encodes CDR1 KGHSH and CDR2 LQKENI. CDR3 length equals 12 residues. This receptor was identified in a human donor with ulcerative colitis or Crohn's disease, or a healthy co-twin of an affected twin (not recorded which). The V gene is TRBV18, the J gene TRBJ2-5. Sequenced material: blood. CDR3 loop: CASSLRQETQYF.